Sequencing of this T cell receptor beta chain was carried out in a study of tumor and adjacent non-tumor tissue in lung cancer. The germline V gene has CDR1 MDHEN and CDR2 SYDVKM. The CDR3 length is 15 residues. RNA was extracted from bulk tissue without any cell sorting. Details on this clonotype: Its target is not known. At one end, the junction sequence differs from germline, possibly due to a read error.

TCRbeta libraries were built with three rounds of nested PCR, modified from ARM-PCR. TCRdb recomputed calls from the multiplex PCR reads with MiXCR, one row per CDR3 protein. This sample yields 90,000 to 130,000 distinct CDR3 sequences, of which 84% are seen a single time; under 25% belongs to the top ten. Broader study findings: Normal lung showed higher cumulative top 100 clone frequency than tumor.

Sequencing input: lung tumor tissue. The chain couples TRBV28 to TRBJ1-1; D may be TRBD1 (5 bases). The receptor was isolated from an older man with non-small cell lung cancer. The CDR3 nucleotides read TGTGCCAGCGGTGGGAAGGGGATTGGTACCACTGAAGTTTTCTTT. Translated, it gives CASGGKGIGTTEVFF. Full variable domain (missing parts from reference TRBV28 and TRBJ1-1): DVKVTQSSRYLVKRTGEKVFLECVQDMDHENMFWYRQDPGLGLRLIYFSYDVKMKEKGDIPEGYSVSREKKERFSLILESASTNQTSMYLCASGGKGIGTTEVFFGQGTRLTVV.